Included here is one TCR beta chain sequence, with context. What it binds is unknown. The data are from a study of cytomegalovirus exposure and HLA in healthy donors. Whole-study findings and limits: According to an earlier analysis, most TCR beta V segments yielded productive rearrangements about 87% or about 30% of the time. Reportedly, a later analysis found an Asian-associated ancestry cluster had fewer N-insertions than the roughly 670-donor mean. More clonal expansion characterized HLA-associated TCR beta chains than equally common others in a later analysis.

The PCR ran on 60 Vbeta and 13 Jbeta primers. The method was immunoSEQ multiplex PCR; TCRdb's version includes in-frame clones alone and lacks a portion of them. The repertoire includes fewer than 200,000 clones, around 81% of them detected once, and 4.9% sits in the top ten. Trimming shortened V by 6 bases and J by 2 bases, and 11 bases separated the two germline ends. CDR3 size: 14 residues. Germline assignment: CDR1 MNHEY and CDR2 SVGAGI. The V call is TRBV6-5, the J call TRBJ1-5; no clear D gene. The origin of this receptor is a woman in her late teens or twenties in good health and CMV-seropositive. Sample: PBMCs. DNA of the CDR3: TGTGCCAGCAGGCGGGCCGTCGGCAATCAGCCCCAGCATTTT. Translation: CASRRAVGNQPQHF.